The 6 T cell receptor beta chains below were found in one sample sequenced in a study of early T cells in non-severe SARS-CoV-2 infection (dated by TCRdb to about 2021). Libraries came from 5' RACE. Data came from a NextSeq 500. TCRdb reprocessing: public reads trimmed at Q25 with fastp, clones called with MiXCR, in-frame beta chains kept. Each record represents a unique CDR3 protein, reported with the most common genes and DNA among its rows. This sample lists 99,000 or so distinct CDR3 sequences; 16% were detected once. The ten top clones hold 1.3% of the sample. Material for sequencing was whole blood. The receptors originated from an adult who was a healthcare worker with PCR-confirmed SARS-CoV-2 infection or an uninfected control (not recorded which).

The CDR3 DNA reads as TGTGCCAGCAGCTTGTCCCCCGGCTACGAGCAGTACTTC. Protein product: CASSLSPGYEQYF. V and J are TRBV7-6 and TRBJ2-7, with unresolved D. Trimming stripped 3 bases from V and 3 bases from J, with 9 bases between. This CDR3 comprises 13 residues. In germline, CDR1 is SGHVS, CDR2 FNYEAQ.

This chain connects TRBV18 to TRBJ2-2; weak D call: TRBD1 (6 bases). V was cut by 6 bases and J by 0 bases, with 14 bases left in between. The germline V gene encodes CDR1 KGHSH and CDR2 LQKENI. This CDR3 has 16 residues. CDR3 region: CASSPEGQTNTGELFF. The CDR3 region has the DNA TGTGCCAGCTCTCCAGAAGGACAGACGAACACCGGGGAGCTGTTTTTT. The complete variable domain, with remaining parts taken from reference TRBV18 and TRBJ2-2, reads NAGVMQNPRHLVRRRGQEARLRCSPMKGHSHVYWYRQLPEEGLKFMVYLQKENIIDESGMPKERFSAEFPKEGPSILRIQQVVRGDSAAYFCASSPEGQTNTGELFFGEGSRLTVL.

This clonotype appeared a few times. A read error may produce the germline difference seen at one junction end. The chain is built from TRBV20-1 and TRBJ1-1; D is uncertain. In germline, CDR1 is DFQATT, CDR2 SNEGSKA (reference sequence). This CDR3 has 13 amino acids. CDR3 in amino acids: CNAHPHKNTEAFF. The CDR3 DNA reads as TGCAATGCTCATCCCCACAAGAACACTGAAGCTTTCTTT.

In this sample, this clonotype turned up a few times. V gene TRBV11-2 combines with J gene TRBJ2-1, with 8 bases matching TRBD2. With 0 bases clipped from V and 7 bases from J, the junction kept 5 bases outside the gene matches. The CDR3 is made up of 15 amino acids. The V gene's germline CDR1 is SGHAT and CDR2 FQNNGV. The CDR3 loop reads CASSLELAEGNEQFF. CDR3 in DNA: TGTGCCAGCAGCTTAGAACTAGCGGAGGGGAATGAGCAGTTCTTC.

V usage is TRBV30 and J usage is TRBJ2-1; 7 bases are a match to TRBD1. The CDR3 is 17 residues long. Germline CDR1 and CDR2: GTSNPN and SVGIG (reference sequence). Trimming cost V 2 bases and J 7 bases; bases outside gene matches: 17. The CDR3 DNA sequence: TGTGCCTGGAGTAAACCCACGCAGGGGACAGTTCGGAATGAGCAGTTCTTC. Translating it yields CAWSKPTQGTVRNEQFF.

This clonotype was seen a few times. The CDR3 is CASSTRGTDSNTGELFF. As DNA, the CDR3 is TGTGCCAGCAGCACCCGAGGGACAGACTCGAACACCGGGGAGCTGTTTTTT. The rearrangement links TRBV7-2 to TRBJ2-2; 7 positions match TRBD1. The CDR3 length is 17 residues. Germline V gives CDR1 SGHTA, CDR2 FQGNSA. V lost 5 bases to trimming and J lost 0 bases; unmatched junction nucleotides: 9.